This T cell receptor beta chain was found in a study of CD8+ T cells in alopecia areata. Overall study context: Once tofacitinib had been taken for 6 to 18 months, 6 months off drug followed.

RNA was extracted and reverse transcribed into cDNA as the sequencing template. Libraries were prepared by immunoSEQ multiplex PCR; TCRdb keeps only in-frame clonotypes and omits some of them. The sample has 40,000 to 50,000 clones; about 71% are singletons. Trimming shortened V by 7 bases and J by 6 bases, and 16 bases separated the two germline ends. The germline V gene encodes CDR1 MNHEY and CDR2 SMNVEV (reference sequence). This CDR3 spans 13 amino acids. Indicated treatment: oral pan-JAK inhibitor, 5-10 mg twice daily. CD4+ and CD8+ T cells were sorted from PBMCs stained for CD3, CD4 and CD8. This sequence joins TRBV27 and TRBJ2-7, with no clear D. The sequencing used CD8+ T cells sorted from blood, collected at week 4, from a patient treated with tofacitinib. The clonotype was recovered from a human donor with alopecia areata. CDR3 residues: CASIDGDSGEQYF. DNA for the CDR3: TGTGCCAGCATCGATGGAGACTCAGGCGAGCAGTACTTC.